One T cell receptor beta chain is described in this entry. Antigen: not known. With 6 bases removed from V and 5 bases from J, the gap between germline ends came to 22 bases. The CDR3 sequence is 15 residues long. Germline V CDR1 and CDR2: SQVTM, ANQGSEA. In the CD4+ fraction, cells were divided into CD45RA+ naive and CD45RA-negative memory subsets. The record originates from a study of shared clonotypes between healthy human individuals. About the study: Donors were a couple of women and a few men aged 18 to 49. Notes on the study in general: Sharing across four donors was seen in around 5% of naive CD4 clonotypes. It was expected that sequencing depth would affect clonotype sharing among donors.

Repertoires were generated with immunoSEQ multiplex PCR, while TCRdb's copy carries only in-frame clones and drops some. The repertoire consists of approximately 1,500,000 clones, with 95% to 97% occurring once and the leading ten covering approximately 1%. The gene calls are TRBV29-1 and TRBJ2-5; D not certain. The TCR originated in a man in his thirties or forties in good health. The sequenced sample consisted of naive CD4+ T cells sorted from blood. Subset in this sample: CD45RA+ positively selected. CDR3 sequence (DNA): TGCAGCGTCCGAGGCACCCGGTCTGTGTCGGAGACCCAGTACTTC. It specifies CSVRGTRSVSETQYF.